Presented here are 29 T cell receptor beta chains from one specimen sequenced in a study of persistence of HIV-infected CD4 T cells. Overlapping HIV-1 Gag 15-mer peptides at approximately 1 ug per peptide per mL were used. CD4+ T cells upregulating both CD40 ligand and CD69 were sorted as responding cells. No antigens are known for them. This was the immunoSEQ version 4 assay in survey mode. Data came from immunoSEQ multiplex PCR; TCRdb stores just in-frame clones and leaves some out. This table holds 25,000 to 35,000 clones, approximately 70% found once. The source was CD4+ T cells sorted from PBMCs after roughly 19-hour stimulation, collected from a patient who received antiretroviral therapy. The receptors stem from an adult man with HIV who was CMV-seropositive.

The V gene is TRBV2, the J gene TRBJ2-3, with 11 bases that match TRBD1. The CDR3 contains 15 residues. The germline V gene encodes CDR1 SNHLY and CDR2 FYNNEI. After removal of 5 bases from V and 3 bases from J, the junction contained 4 bases not matched to a gene. The CDR3 region is CASSSGTGGTDTQYF. In DNA form, the CDR3 reads TGTGCCAGCAGTTCCGGGACAGGGGGGACAGATACGCAGTATTTT.

The chain links TRBV5-1 to TRBJ2-2, with TRBD1 as a possible D gene (5 bases). V was trimmed by 0 bases and J by 6 bases, leaving 12 bases between them. CDR1 and CDR2 from the germline V gene are SGHRS and YFSETQ. The length of the CDR3 is 15 residues. The CDR3: CASSLDRHGPGELFF. The CDR3 nucleotides are TGCGCCAGCAGCTTGGACAGGCACGGACCCGGGGAGCTGTTTTTT.

The chain links TRBV28 to TRBJ1-4; tentative D call: TRBD1 (6 bases). The CDR3 runs 14 residues. The V end lost 6 bases, the J end lost 1 base, and 9 bases lay between the germline ends. The germline V gene has CDR1 MDHEN and CDR2 SYDVKM. The CDR3 region is CASRTGGTNEKLFF. CDR3 in DNA: TGTGCCAGCAGGACAGGAGGAACTAATGAAAAACTGTTTTTT.

CDR3 residues: CASSLAGGTANQPQHF. CDR3 nucleotides: TGTGCCAGCAGCTTAGCGGGAGGGACAGCAAATCAGCCCCAGCATTTT. The chain recombines TRBV7-9 with TRBJ1-5, with 7 bases aligning to TRBD1. V lost 0 bases, J lost 4 bases, and 6 bases stayed unmatched. CDR1 and CDR2 (germline): SEHNR, FQNEAQ (reference sequence). There are 16 residues in the CDR3.

CDR3 sequence: CASSVGETTLHF. DNA for the CDR3: TGTGCCAGCAGCGTCGGGGAAACCACCCTCCACTTT. The V call is TRBV2, the J call TRBJ1-6; D is ambiguous. The germline V and J ends were trimmed by 6 bases and 14 bases, with 14 bases remaining between them. CDR1 is SNHLY and CDR2 is FYNNEI in the germline V gene. The CDR3 contains 12 residues.

This chain connects TRBV5-1 to TRBJ2-3; 13 bases line up with TRBD2. The germline V gene encodes CDR1 SGHRS and CDR2 YFSETQ. This CDR3 has 16 amino acids. V dropped 2 bases and J dropped 6; count of bases not matched to a gene: 6. The CDR3 DNA reads TGCGCCAGCAGCTTCCGACTAGCGGGGGGACCGGATACGCAGTATTTT. As protein: CASSFRLAGGPDTQYF. The full variable domain, its missing parts supplied by reference TRBV5-1 and TRBJ2-3, is KAGVTQTPRYLIKTRGQQVTLSCSPISGHRSVSWYQQTPGQGLQFLFEYFSETQRNKGNFPGRFSGRQFSNSRSEMNVSTLELGDSALYLCASSFRLAGGPDTQYFGPGTRLTVL.

Details on this clone: This specimen includes other DNA sequences encoding the same CDR3. J is TRBJ2-7 and V is TRBV24-1; D is uncertain. The germline V gene encodes CDR1 KGHDR and CDR2 SFDVKD. Trimming left V 5 bases short and J 1 base short, with 5 bases between. The CDR3 runs to 12 residues. CDR3 DNA sequence: TGTGCCACCAGTGGTGGGTCCTACGAGCAGTACTTC. It translates to CATSGGSYEQYF.

This chain links TRBV5-1 with TRBJ2-3; tentative D call: TRBD2 (6 bases). In germline, CDR1 is SGHRS, CDR2 YFSETQ. Trimming took off 5 bases at V and 0 bases at J, with 13 bases between the two ends. The CDR3 is 15 residues long. CDR3 in amino acids: CASRSAGLSTDTQYF. DNA for the CDR3: TGCGCCAGCAGGTCGGCGGGGCTGAGCACAGATACGCAGTATTTT.

The chain links TRBV3-1 (or the pseudogene TRBV3-2) to TRBJ1-5; TRBD1 is a possible D gene (5 bases). The CDR3 length is 14 residues. The germline V gene has CDR1 LGHDT and CDR2 YNNKEL (reference sequence). V was pared by 1 base and J by 12 bases, with 16 bases between. CDR3 DNA sequence: TGTGCCAGCAGCCAAGGATACGGGGGTGAGCTCCAGCATTTT. Protein: CASSQGYGGELQHF.

V is TRBV7-3 and J is TRBJ1-3; TRBD1 agrees at 7 bases. The CDR3 runs 16 residues. J gave up 4 bases and V 1 base, and 7 bases lay outside the gene matches. Germline V lookup: CDR1 SGHTA, CDR2 FQGTGA. The DNA for the CDR3 is TGTGCCAGCAGCTTAAGCGGCAGGGGGTCCGGAAACACCATATATTTT. It yields the protein CASSLSGRGSGNTIYF.

V and J are TRBV7-3 and TRBJ1-1, with TRBD1 matching 7 bases. The J segment lost 8 bases and the V segment lost 0 bases, leaving 9 bases of the junction unmatched. Germline assignment: CDR1 SGHTA and CDR2 FQGTGA. CDR3 length equals 15 residues. In DNA, the CDR3 is TGTGCCAGCAGCTTAACCCCATTGGGGGACAGCGAAGCTTTCTTT. Protein product: CASSLTPLGDSEAFF. The full variable domain, its missing parts supplied by reference TRBV7-3 and TRBJ1-1, is GAGVSQTPSNKVTEKGKYVELRCDPISGHTALYWYRQSLGQGPEFLIYFQGTGAADDSGLPNDRFFAVRPEGSVSTLKIQRTERGDSAVYLCASSLTPLGDSEAFFGQGTRLTVV.

The chain couples TRBV5-8 to TRBJ1-5; D call uncertain. The germline gives CDR1 SGHTS, CDR2 YDEGEE. This CDR3 region has 15 residues. V was pared by 4 bases and J by 0 bases, with 11 bases between. CDR3 in amino acids: CASSTGRISNQPQHF. CDR3 nucleotide sequence: TGTGCCAGCAGCACCGGACGAATTAGCAATCAGCCCCAGCATTTT.

V gene TRBV10-2 combines with J gene TRBJ1-1; D remains ambiguous. The V gene's germline CDR1 is WSHSY and CDR2 SAAADI. V lost 5 bases to trimming and J lost 1 base, with 14 bases between them. The CDR3 length is 15 residues. CDR3 sequence (DNA): TGCGCCAGCAGTCGTTCCCCAGAAGGGAACACTGAAGCTTTCTTT. It translates to CASSRSPEGNTEAFF.

This chain links TRBV3-1 (or the pseudogene TRBV3-2) with TRBJ2-1, with D tentatively TRBD1 (6 bases). V was shortened by 4 bases and J by 2 bases, with 12 bases between the two germline ends. The germline CDR1 and CDR2 sequences are LGHDT and YNNKEL (reference sequence). This CDR3 region has 15 residues. The CDR3 nucleotides are TGTGCCAGCAGCCGGACTCGGACAGCCTACAATGAGCAGTTCTTC. This encodes CASSRTRTAYNEQFF.

This clone was detected only a few times. The V gene is TRBV2, the J gene TRBJ1-4; 7 nucleotides agree with TRBD1. With 5 bases clipped from V and 7 bases from J, the junction kept 7 bases outside the gene matches. Germline loops: CDR1 SNHLY, CDR2 FYNNEI. This CDR3 region has 14 residues. CDR3 bases: TGTGCCAGCAGTCCGACAGGGTTTAGTGAAAAACTGTTTTTT. Amino acid sequence: CASSPTGFSEKLFF.

In DNA, the CDR3 is TGTGCCAGCAGTCCGGACAGGAGGTCAAATACGCAGTATTTT. This codes for CASSPDRRSNTQYF. The V call is TRBV2, the J call TRBJ2-3; TRBD1 matches 7 bases. The CDR3 runs 14 residues. Germline V gene data show CDR1 as SNHLY and CDR2 as FYNNEI. V shed 5 bases and J 7 bases; nucleotides not matched to a gene: 9.

CDR3 residues: CASSLRTGLGNEQFF. The DNA of the CDR3 is TGTGCCAGCAGCTTAAGGACAGGTCTGGGCAATGAGCAGTTCTTC. The rearrangement joins TRBV5-6 to TRBJ2-1; 7 bases agree with TRBD1. Germline V gene sequence: CDR1 SGHDT, CDR2 YYEEEE. Unmatched junction bases numbered 8, after V lost 2 bases and J lost 6 bases. The CDR3 has 15 residues.

This rearrangement joins TRBV18 to TRBJ1-6; no clear D. The V and J ends lost 6 bases and 7 bases respectively, with 10 bases between them. The CDR3 is 13 residues long. In germline, CDR1 is KGHSH, CDR2 LQKENI. The CDR3 DNA sequence: TGTGCCAGCTCGCCGACGGCAAATTCACCCCTCCACTTT. As protein: CASSPTANSPLHF.

This chain uses TRBV28 with TRBJ1-3; D uncertain. The CDR3 sequence is 15 residues long. Germline CDR1 reads MDHEN; CDR2 reads SYDVKM. The V end lost 3 bases, the J end lost 4 bases, and 13 bases lay between the germline ends. Here the CDR3 reads CASSLGIVEGNTIYF. The DNA of the CDR3 is TGTGCCAGCAGTTTGGGGATCGTGGAAGGAAACACCATATATTTT.

The rearrangement links TRBV24-1 to TRBJ1-6; D remains unclear. The germline CDR1 and CDR2 sequences are KGHDR and SFDVKD. This CDR3 is 17 amino acids long. V dropped 8 bases and J dropped 0 bases, with 16 bases sitting between them. CDR3 coding DNA: TGTGCCACCACTCCGGTTCGCCGTAGCTCCTATAATTCACCCCTCCACTTT. Residues: CATTPVRRSSYNSPLHF.

J is TRBJ2-7 and V is TRBV5-8; the D is unclear. V was cut by 2 bases and J by 0 bases, with 21 bases left in between. This CDR3 comprises 18 residues. Looked up from germline, CDR1 is SGHTS and CDR2 is YDEGEE. CDR3 amino acids: CASSLPTEKDPSSYEQYF. The CDR3 region has the DNA TGTGCCAGCAGCTTACCAACGGAAAAGGACCCTAGCTCCTACGAGCAGTACTTC.

By proportion, this clone is medium-sized. In nucleotides, the CDR3 is TGTGCCAGCAGTCCAACAGGGGGGCAGAAGGCTTTCTTT. The encoded protein is CASSPTGGQKAFF. The chain recombines TRBV3-1 (or the pseudogene TRBV3-2) with TRBJ1-1; the match to TRBD1 covers 8 bases. The CDR3 has 13 residues. Germline CDR1 reads LGHDT; CDR2 reads YNNKEL (reference sequence). V lost 6 bases to trimming and J lost 11 bases; unmatched junction nucleotides: 11.

This CDR3 reads CASSSVQGSYEQYF. CDR3 DNA: TGTGCCAGCAGCTCCGTACAGGGATCCTACGAGCAGTACTTC. V gene TRBV7-6 combines with J gene TRBJ2-7; D possibly corresponds to TRBD1 (6 bases). V gave up 4 bases and J gave up 1 base, with 11 bases separating them. CDR3 length: 14 residues. The germline gives CDR1 SGHVS, CDR2 FNYEAQ.

The chain is built from TRBV23-1 and TRBJ2-7; D is possibly TRBD2 (5 bases). Being an ORF, TRBV23-1 has a function that is uncertain. The CDR3 has 14 residues. V lost 2 bases and J lost 5, with 13 bases in between. CDR3 nucleotide sequence: TGCGCCAGCAGTCAAACAGCCCCTAGCCACGAGCAGTACTTC. Amino acids: CASSQTAPSHEQYF.

In this sample, this clone turned up a few times. The chain employs TRBV4-2 and TRBJ2-7, with no clear D. This CDR3 comprises 13 residues. V was trimmed by 1 base and J by 6 bases, leaving 10 bases between them. Germline CDR1 LGHNA, CDR2 YNFKEQ. CDR3 in DNA: TGTGCCAGCAGCCAAGGTGCTAGTGGCGAGCAGTACTTC. This gives the protein CASSQGASGEQYF.

CDR3 in amino acids: CASSNTGGAQPQHF. For the CDR3, the DNA is TGTGCCAGTAGTAACACAGGGGGAGCTCAGCCCCAGCATTTT. This chain joins TRBV19 and TRBJ1-5; 8 bases are shared with TRBD1. Germline values: CDR1 LNHDA, CDR2 SQIVND (reference sequence). Trimming took 4 bases from V and 6 from J; bases not matched to a gene: 5. This CDR3 region has 14 residues. The full variable domain, with the rest looked up from reference TRBV19 and TRBJ1-5, is DGGITQSPKYLFRKEGQNVTLSCEQNLNHDAMYWYRQDPGQGLRLIYYSQIVNDFQKGDIAEGYSVSREKKESFPLTVTSAQKNPTAFYLCASSNTGGAQPQHFGDGTRLSIL.

The CDR3 bases are TGTGCTAGTGGTGGACAGGGGGCTGCCGAGCAGTACTTC. The encoded protein is CASGGQGAAEQYF. The chain couples TRBV12-5 to TRBJ2-7, with 11 bases matching TRBD1. The junction had 3 bases not matched to a gene; V was cut back by 5 bases and J by 6 bases. The length of the CDR3 is 13 residues. Germline loops: CDR1 LGHNT, CDR2 FRNRAP.

The gene calls are TRBV3-1 (or the pseudogene TRBV3-2) and TRBJ1-2; D gene unclear. The germline gives CDR1 LGHDT, CDR2 YNNKEL (reference sequence). This CDR3 spans 15 amino acids. V was trimmed by 4 bases and J by 2 bases, leaving 14 bases between them. In nucleotides, the CDR3 is TGTGCCAGCAGCCTGGGCACGGGCCCAAACTATGGCTACACCTTC. Amino acid sequence: CASSLGTGPNYGYTF.

The chain couples TRBV7-8 to TRBJ1-5, with D hard to call. The CDR3 consists of 17 residues. Trimming removed 5 bases from V and 0 bases from J, with 17 bases in between. CDR1 is SGHVS and CDR2 is FQNEAQ in the germline V gene. DNA of the CDR3: TGTGCCAGCAGCCCCCGGGGAGCATACAATAGCAATCAGCCCCAGCATTTT. Its translation is CASSPRGAYNSNQPQHF.